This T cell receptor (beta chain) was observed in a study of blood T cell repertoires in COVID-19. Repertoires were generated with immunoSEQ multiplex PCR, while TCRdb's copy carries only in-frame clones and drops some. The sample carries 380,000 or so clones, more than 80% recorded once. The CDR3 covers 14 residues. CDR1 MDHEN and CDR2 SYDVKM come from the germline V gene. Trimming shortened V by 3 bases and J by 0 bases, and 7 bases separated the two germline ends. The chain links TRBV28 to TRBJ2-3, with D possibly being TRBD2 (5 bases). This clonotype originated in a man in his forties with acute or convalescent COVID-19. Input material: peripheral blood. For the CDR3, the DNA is TGTGCCAGCAGTTTTTGGACTAGCACAGATACGCAGTATTTT. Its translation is CASSFWTSTDTQYF.